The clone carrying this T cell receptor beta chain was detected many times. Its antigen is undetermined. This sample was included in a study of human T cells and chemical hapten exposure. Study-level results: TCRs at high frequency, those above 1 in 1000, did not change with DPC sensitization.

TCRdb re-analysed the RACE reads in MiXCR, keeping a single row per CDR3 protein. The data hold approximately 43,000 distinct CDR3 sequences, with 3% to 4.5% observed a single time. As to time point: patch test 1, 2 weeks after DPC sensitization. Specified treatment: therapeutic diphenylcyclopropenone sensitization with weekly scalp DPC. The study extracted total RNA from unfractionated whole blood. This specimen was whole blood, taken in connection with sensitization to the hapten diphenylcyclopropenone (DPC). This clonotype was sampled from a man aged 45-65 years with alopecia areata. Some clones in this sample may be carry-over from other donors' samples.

CDR3 in amino acids: CASSRLAGGSGEQFF. For the CDR3, the DNA is TGTGCCAGCAGCCGACTAGCGGGAGGATCGGGTGAGCAGTTCTTC. The chain joins TRBV7-9 to TRBJ2-1; 13 positions match TRBD2. This CDR3 spans 15 amino acids. V shed 5 bases, J shed 9 bases, and the junction held 7 bases outside the gene matches. In germline, CDR1 is SEHNR, CDR2 FQNEAQ (reference sequence).